This T cell receptor beta chain was recorded in a study of blood T cell repertoires in COVID-19. Background on the study: Whether acute or convalescent, the COVID-19 samples came from the United States, Italy and Spain.

Worth noting for this clone: Because it lacks the conserved phenylalanine or tryptophan at the end, this CDR3 is likely a read error. No DNA is shown, since the ends of the CDR3 on it are uncertain; the CDR3 is the one TCRdb lists.

The CDR3 sequence runs 10 residues, both termini included. Germline V gives CDR1 DFQATT, CDR2 SNEGSKA (reference sequence). As originally analysed: Nucleated cell number was recorded as an estimate derived from reference gene primer amplification. Sequenced by immunoSEQ multiplex PCR; TCRdb stores in-frame clones only, minus some. V, J and clone size are those of that table, while D and trimming were read from the DNA. The sample holds about 150,000 clones, more than 80% seen once. The clonotype comes from a man between 65 and 85 years old with acute or convalescent COVID-19. Sequenced sample: peripheral blood. The rearrangement links TRBV20-1 to TRBJ2-3; the listed D gene, TRBD2, was not tested against the DNA. The chain's CDR3 is CSARGTSPLV.